This T cell receptor beta chain was retrieved from a study of human T cells and chemical hapten exposure. In the study overall: Skin on the upper inner arm, approximately 2 cm by approximately 2 cm in size, was sensitized with 2% DPC.

Individual cDNA molecules received unique molecular identifiers in the library. A single record per CDR3 protein comes from TCRdb applying MiXCR to the RACE reads. The repertoire holds fewer than 350,000 distinct CDR3 sequences, with around 7% as singletons. This clonotype has only a few counts. Stated time point: pre-sensitization, week 0. The treatment is: therapeutic diphenylcyclopropenone sensitization with weekly scalp DPC. CDR1 and CDR2 from the germline V gene are SQVTM and ANQGSEA. The J segment lost 8 bases and the V segment lost 5 bases, leaving 20 bases of the junction unmatched. The CDR3 has 17 amino acids.

This clonotype was obtained from a man younger than 35 with alopecia areata. Some clones in this sample may be carry-over from other donors' samples. Sample: whole blood, taken in connection with sensitization to the hapten diphenylcyclopropenone (DPC). The V gene is TRBV29-1, the J gene TRBJ2-1; 8 nucleotides align to TRBD1. CDR3 sequence reads: CSVSPLITGGNGYEQFF. The CDR3 region has the DNA TGCAGCGTTTCCCCCCTCATAACAGGGGGTAATGGATATGAGCAGTTCTTC.